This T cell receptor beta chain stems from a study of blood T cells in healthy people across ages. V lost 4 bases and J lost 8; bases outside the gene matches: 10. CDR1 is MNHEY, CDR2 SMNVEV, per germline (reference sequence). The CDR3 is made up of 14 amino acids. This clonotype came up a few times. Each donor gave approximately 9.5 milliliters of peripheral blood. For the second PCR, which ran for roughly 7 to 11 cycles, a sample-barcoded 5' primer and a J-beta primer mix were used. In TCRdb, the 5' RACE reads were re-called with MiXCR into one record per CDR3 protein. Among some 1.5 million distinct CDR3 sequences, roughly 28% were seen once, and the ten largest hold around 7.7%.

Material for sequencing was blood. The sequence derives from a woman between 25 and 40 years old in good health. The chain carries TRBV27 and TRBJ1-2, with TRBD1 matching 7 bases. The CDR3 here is CASSSATGVDGYTF. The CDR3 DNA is TGTGCCAGCAGTTCTGCCACAGGGGTCGACGGCTACACCTTC.